This T cell receptor beta chain emerged from a study of beta chain features in type 1 diabetes. Findings of the study overall: Significant though moderate, a shortening of TCRB CDR3s appeared in all four CD4+ subsets of Type 1 diabetes patients.

This clone was recorded a few times. As yet, its antigen is unknown. From germline, CDR1 is MGHRA and CDR2 YSYEKL. This CDR3 is built from 14 residues. The germline V and J ends were trimmed by 5 bases and 4 bases, with 14 bases remaining between them. What was sequenced were expressed TCRB transcripts, since all of the isolated RNA had been reverse transcribed. Only in-frame clones appear in the TCRdb table, and some are missing; sequencing was by immunoSEQ multiplex PCR. The table includes hundreds of thousands of clones, more than 13% detected once. Input material: naive CD4+ T cells from blood. This chain links TRBV4-1 with TRBJ1-2; no firm D call. This receptor was taken from a young man with type 1 diabetes. The CDR3 DNA sequence: TGCGCCAGCAGCTCTGGCGGGCGTATCTATGGCTACACCTTC. Its protein is CASSSGGRIYGYTF.